The text below deals with one T cell receptor beta chain. Its antigen is as yet unknown. Treatment described: oral pan-JAK inhibitor, 5-10 mg twice daily. The data are from a study of CD8+ T cells in alopecia areata. Study-wide context: The drug, tofacitinib, lasted 6 to 18 months, followed by 6 months off drug. Points from the study as a whole: While tofacitinib was given, many expanded lesional clones persisted in scalp and blood.

It was cDNA, reverse transcribed from extracted RNA, that served as the sequencing template. The assay was immunoSEQ multiplex PCR, and TCRdb's table has in-frame clones only and misses some. The sample lists some 180,000 clones; 45% to 60% were seen once. Germline V gene data show CDR1 as LNHNV and CDR2 as YYDKDF (reference sequence). The CDR3 consists of 15 residues. Unmatched junction bases numbered 5, after V lost 6 bases and J lost 6 bases. The sequencing used CD8+ T cells sorted from blood, collected around week 54, from a patient treated with tofacitinib. This TCR derives from a human donor with alopecia areata. This chain uses TRBV15 with TRBJ2-1; TRBD2 matches 13 bases. The CDR3 coding sequence is TGTGCCACCAGTACGACTAGCGGGGGGTTCAATGAGCAGTTCTTC. This encodes CATSTTSGGFNEQFF.